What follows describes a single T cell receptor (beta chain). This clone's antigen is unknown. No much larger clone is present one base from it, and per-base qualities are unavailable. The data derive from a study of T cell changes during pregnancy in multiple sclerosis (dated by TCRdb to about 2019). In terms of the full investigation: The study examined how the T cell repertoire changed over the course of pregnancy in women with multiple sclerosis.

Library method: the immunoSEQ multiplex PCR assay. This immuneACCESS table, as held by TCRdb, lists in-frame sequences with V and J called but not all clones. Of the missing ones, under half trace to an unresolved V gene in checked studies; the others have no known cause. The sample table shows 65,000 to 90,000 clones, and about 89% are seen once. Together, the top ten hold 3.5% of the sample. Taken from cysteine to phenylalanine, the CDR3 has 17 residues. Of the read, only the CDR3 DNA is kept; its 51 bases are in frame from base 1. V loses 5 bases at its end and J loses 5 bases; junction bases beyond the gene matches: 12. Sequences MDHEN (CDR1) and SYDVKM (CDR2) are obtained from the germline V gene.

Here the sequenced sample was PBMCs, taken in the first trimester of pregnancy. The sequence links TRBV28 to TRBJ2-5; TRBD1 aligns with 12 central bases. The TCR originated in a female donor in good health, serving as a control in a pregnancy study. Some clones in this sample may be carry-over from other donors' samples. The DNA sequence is TGTGCCAGCAGTCAGATTATGGGACAGGGGGCGCGCGAGACCCAGTACTTC. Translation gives CASSQIMGQGARETQYF.